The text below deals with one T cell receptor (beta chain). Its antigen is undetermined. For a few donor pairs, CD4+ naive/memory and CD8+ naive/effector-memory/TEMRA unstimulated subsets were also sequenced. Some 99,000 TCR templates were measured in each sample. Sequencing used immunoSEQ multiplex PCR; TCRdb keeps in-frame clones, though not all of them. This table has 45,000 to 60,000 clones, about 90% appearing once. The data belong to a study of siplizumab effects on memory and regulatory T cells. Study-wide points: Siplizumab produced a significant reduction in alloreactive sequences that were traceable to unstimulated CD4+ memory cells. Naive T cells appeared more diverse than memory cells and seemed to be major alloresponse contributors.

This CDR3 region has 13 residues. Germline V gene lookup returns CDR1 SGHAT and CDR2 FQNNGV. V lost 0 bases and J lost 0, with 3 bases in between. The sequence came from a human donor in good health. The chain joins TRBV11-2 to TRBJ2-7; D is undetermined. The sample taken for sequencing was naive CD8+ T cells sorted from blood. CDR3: CASSLESSYEQYF. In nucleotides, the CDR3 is TGTGCCAGCAGCTTAGAGAGCTCCTACGAGCAGTACTTC.